This T cell receptor beta chain was recovered during a study of blood T cell repertoires in COVID-19. Study context: PBMCs, B-cell-depleted T cells, or T cells were the source of the cDNA or gDNA that made up the material.

In the authors' methods: Scientists estimated how many nucleated cells there were by amplifying reference gene primers. Assay: immunoSEQ multiplex PCR; the TCRdb copy retains only in-frame clones and omits some. The V and J calls and the clone size are those of that table, but D and trimming were determined from the DNA. The sample lists under 550,000 clones, approximately 90% occurring once. CDR1 is SGDLS, CDR2 YYNGEE, per germline. The CDR3 consists of 15 residues. V shed 0 bases and J shed 4 bases, with 10 bases lying between them. This rearrangement joins TRBV9 to TRBJ2-2; weak D call: TRBD2 (7 bases). Sequences were obtained from peripheral blood. The receptor comes from a man aged 18 to 29 with COVID-19, enrolled during active disease. CDR3 DNA: TGTGCCAGCAGCGTAGATGCGGGGGCCACCGGGGAGCTGTTTTTT. Amino acids: CASSVDAGATGELFF.